These T cell receptor beta chains were read from a single sample in a study of a mutant IDH1 vaccine in newly diagnosed glioma. Which antigens these TCRs recognize remains unknown. TCRdb's copy holds only in-frame clones and misses some; the assay was immunoSEQ multiplex PCR. The data contain about 64,000 clones, about 81% of them singletons. The sequencing used PBMCs, collected from a glioma patient whose treatment included an IDH1 peptide vaccine. The receptors stem from a woman between 45 and 65 years old with glioma. CDR3s include the opening cysteine and the closing phenylalanine or tryptophan. A D gene is named only where the DNA matches it firmly. The size field is filled for only some rows; it gives once, few, many or a size class.

v_gene	abundance	j_gene	d_gene	CDR3nt	CDR3aa
TRBV30	NA	TRBJ1-4	NA	TGTGCCTGGAGTCCCGTGCAGTGGAGGGGGGATGAAAAACTGTTTTTT	CAWSPVQWRGDEKLFF
TRBV7-9	few	TRBJ1-1	NA	TGTGCCAGCAGCCGTAGGGGGGACACTGAAGCTTTCTTT	CASSRRGDTEAFF
TRBV19	NA	TRBJ1-1	TRBD1	TGTGCCAGTAGTAATAGACAGGGGGGAACTGAAGCTTTCTTT	CASSNRQGGTEAFF
TRBV11-3	NA	TRBJ1-1	NA	TGTGCCAGCAGCTTACAGGGCGCTGAAGCTTTCTTT	CASSLQGAEAFF
TRBV19	NA	TRBJ1-4	NA	TGTGCCAGTAGTATAGGGGGCGATAGGAAAAAACTGTTTTTT	CASSIGGDRKKLFF
TRBV29-1	NA	TRBJ1-1	NA	TGCAGCGTTGAAGCCCGGACCACTGAGGCTTTCTTT	CSVEARTTEAFF
TRBV7-2	NA	TRBJ1-5	NA	TGTGCCAGCAGCTTAGTACTTTCGGGAGAGGGGCCCCAGCATTTT	CASSLVLSGEGPQHF
TRBV19	once	TRBJ1-1	NA	TGTGCCAGTAGTATAGGACAGCGTACTGAAGCTTTCTTT	CASSIGQRTEAFF
TRBV30	NA	TRBJ1-4	TRBD1	TGTGCCTGGAGTCCATCGTTTACCGGGACAGTATATGAAAAACTGTTTTTT	CAWSPSFTGTVYEKLFF
TRBV27	few	TRBJ1-1	NA	TGTGCCAGCAGGAGGACAGCGCGGACTGAAGCTTTCTTT	CASRRTARTEAFF
TRBV5-1	NA	TRBJ2-2	TRBD1	TGCGCCAGCAGCGCGGGACAGGGTAACACCGGGGAGCTGTTTTTT	CASSAGQGNTGELFF
TRBV10-1	few	TRBJ1-5	NA	TGCGCCAGCAGTGACAGTAATCAGCCCCAGCATTTT	CASSDSNQPQHF
TRBV29-1	NA	TRBJ2-7	NA	TGCAGCGTTGATACCGGAAACGACGAGCAGTACTTC	CSVDTGNDEQYF
TRBV30	NA	TRBJ2-5	NA	TGTGCCTGGAGTAACGGTGGGGAGACCCAGTACTTC	CAWSNGGETQYF
TRBV7-9	NA	TRBJ2-7	NA	TGTGCCAGCAGCCCCGAGTCCTACGAGCAGTACTTC	CASSPESYEQYF
TRBV5-1	NA	TRBJ2-7	NA	TGCGCCAGCAGCTTGGCCGGGACACCCTACGAGCAGTACTTC	CASSLAGTPYEQYF
TRBV19	once	TRBJ2-5	TRBD2	TGTGCCAGTAGTACCCTCGGCGGGGGGCCCCAAGAGACCCAGTACTTC	CASSTLGGGPQETQYF
TRBV27	NA	TRBJ2-7	NA	TGTGCCACCAAAAGGGGCGGCCTGGGCGAGCAGTACTTC	CATKRGGLGEQYF
TRBV7-3	NA	TRBJ1-2	TRBD1	TGTGCCAGCAGCTTAACGGAAAAAACAGGGGAAAGCTACACCTTC	CASSLTEKTGESYTF
TRBV19	NA	TRBJ2-3	NA	TGTGCCAGTAGTATAACAGATACGCAGTATTTT	CASSITDTQYF
TRBV6-5	NA	TRBJ1-4	NA	TGTGCCAGCAGTTACGGGGGGGGGAACGAAAAACTGTTTTTT	CASSYGGGNEKLFF
TRBV6-1	NA	TRBJ1-6	NA	TGTGCCAGCAGTGAAGCGTCGGGACAATATAATTCACCCCTCCACTTT	CASSEASGQYNSPLHF
TRBV7-9	NA	TRBJ2-3	NA	TGTGCCAGCATCAGAGGGGCTGCGGGAGATACGCAGTATTTT	CASIRGAAGDTQYF
TRBV6-5	NA	TRBJ1-2	TRBD1	TGTGCCAGCAGTTACTCGACGCAGGGGGCGAGTGGCTACACCTTC	CASSYSTQGASGYTF
TRBV20-1	NA	TRBJ1-2	NA	TGCAGTGCTGGATTTCTATTCTTC	CSAGFLFF
TRBV4-2	NA	TRBJ1-5	NA	TGTGCCAGCACCCAGACCGTGCAAGGCCGTCAGCCCCAGCATTTT	CASTQTVQGRQPQHF
TRBV5-1	NA	TRBJ2-7	NA	TGCGCCAGCAGCTTGTTCTTGGACGGCACCTACGAGCAGTACTTC	CASSLFLDGTYEQYF
TRBV5-8	NA	TRBJ2-3	NA	TGTGCCAGCAGCTTAGGCCACAGCACAGATACGCAGTATTTT	CASSLGHSTDTQYF
TRBV5-6	NA	TRBJ2-7	NA	TGTGCCAGCAGCTTGGAAAGGCGTGCCGAGCAGTACTTC	CASSLERRAEQYF
TRBV5-1	NA	TRBJ2-3	NA	TGCGCCAGCAGCTGGCCGGGGACAGAGGGGAGGACAGATACGCAGTATTTT	CASSWPGTEGRTDTQYF
TRBV7-2	once	TRBJ2-7	NA	TGTGCCAGCAGCTCCCCGGAAGGGGTAGGTCGCGAGCAGTACTTC	CASSSPEGVGREQYF
TRBV7-2	NA	TRBJ2-5	TRBD1	TGTGCCAGCAGCTCCGACAGGGCGTATCAAGCCCAGTACTTC	CASSSDRAYQAQYF
TRBV14	NA	TRBJ1-5	TRBD1	TGTGCCAGCAGCCAAGTATTGGACAGGGGGCGCCTTAGCAATCAGCCCCAGCATTTT	CASSQVLDRGRLSNQPQHF
TRBV4-3	NA	TRBJ2-2	TRBD2	TGCGCCAGCAGCCAAGATGTAGTTAGCGGGGGGGGCGGGGAGCTGTTTTTT	CASSQDVVSGGGGELFF
TRBV11-2	NA	TRBJ1-1	NA	TGTGCCAGCAGCTTATACCTGTCAGGGCAAGCTTTCTTT	CASSLYLSGQAFF
TRBV28	NA	TRBJ2-3	NA	TGTGCCAGCAGATTCCCGGACCTCCCTCGTACAGATACGCAGTATTTT	CASRFPDLPRTDTQYF